This TCR beta chain comes out of a study of T cells in Graves' hyperthyroidism and ophthalmopathy. TCR beta CDR3 sequences were amplified from RNA transcripts. When the TCR CDR3 underwent first-round RT-PCR, the HTBI primer set was used. TCRdb processed the multiplex PCR reads anew with MiXCR; each CDR3 protein has one entry. There are about 360,000 distinct CDR3 sequences in the sample; roughly 13% occur only once, and 9% to 9.5% lies in the top ten. Disease duration under 2 months; hyperthyroidism patients were aged 18 to 65. This clonotype has just a few counts. The CDR3 runs 11 residues. Trimming left V 3 bases short and J 13 bases short, with 12 bases between. CDR1 is LNHDA, CDR2 SQIVND, per germline (reference sequence).

Sequencing was done on a sample of blood. The TCR originated in a woman younger than 35 with Graves' hyperthyroidism. The gene calls are TRBV19 and TRBJ2-5; D gene ambiguous. This chain's CDR3 is CASSMGPTRYF. CDR3 nucleotide sequence: TGTGCCAGTAGTATGGGTCCAACAAGGTACTTC.